These 18 T cell receptor beta chains originate from one sample sequenced in a study of T cell responses to AZD1222 COVID-19 vaccine. The data were produced by immunoSEQ multiplex PCR, yet TCRdb's version contains in-frame clones alone and is incomplete. This table has some 100,000 clones, around 90% appearing once. The material was peripheral blood, obtained on day 0 of AZD1222 vaccination. The receptors come from an adult in good health.

With respect to this clone: The junction shows a germline mismatch at one end, possibly a read error. The chain recombines TRBV5-3 with TRBJ1-2, with 7 bases that match TRBD1. TRBV5-3 has ORF status, its function being uncertain. CDR3 length: 11 amino acids. The CDR3 here is CTRSLRGRNTF. The CDR3 DNA reads TGTACCAGAAGCTTGAGGGGGCGCAACACCTTC.

In nucleotides, the CDR3 is TGCGCCAGCAGCGCGGGACCGCGCGATGGCTACACCTTC. Residues: CASSAGPRDGYTF. The chain employs TRBV5-1 and TRBJ1-2, with D perhaps TRBD1 (5 bases). Germline-derived CDR1 and CDR2 are SGHRS and YFSETQ. The CDR3 extends over 13 amino acids. Trimming removed 4 bases at V and 6 bases at J, with 13 bases between.

The genes are TRBV29-1 and TRBJ2-3; a weak D match, TRBD1 (5 bases). Germline V gene lookup returns CDR1 SQVTM and CDR2 ANQGSEA. The CDR3 is made up of 14 amino acids. Trimming cost V 1 base and J 5 bases, with 13 bases left between them. In nucleotides, the CDR3 is TGCAGCGTTGAAGGCAGGGTGAAGGTAGATACGCAGTATTTT. Its protein is CSVEGRVKVDTQYF.

This chain uses TRBV21-1 with TRBJ1-6. TRBV21-1 is listed as a pseudogene. The CDR3 is 15 residues long. The CDR3 reads CASSPSTRYNSPLHF. Written as DNA, the CDR3 is TGTGCCAGCAGCCCTAGTACCCGCTATAATTCACCCCTCCACTTT.

The gene calls are TRBV6-2 or TRBV6-3 and TRBJ2-3; 9 bases map to TRBD1. This CDR3 has 15 amino acids. V lost 4 bases and J lost 1; bases outside the gene matches: 3. Germline V gene data show CDR1 as MNHEY and CDR2 as SVGEGT. CDR3 amino acids: CASSSQGAGTDTQYF. CDR3 nucleotides: TGTGCCAGCAGTTCACAGGGGGCCGGCACAGATACGCAGTATTTT.

In regard to this clone: The sample holds other DNA sequences that translate to the same CDR3. The rearrangement links TRBV5-1 to TRBJ2-7; D gene uncertain. The CDR3 spans 12 residues. Germline CDR1 and CDR2: SGHRS and YFSETQ. V lost 2 bases to trimming and J lost 3 bases, with 6 bases between them. The CDR3 DNA is TGCGCCAGCAGCTTTGGGGACTACGAGCAGTACTTC. Amino acid sequence: CASSFGDYEQYF.

The chain couples TRBV4-1 to TRBJ1-2, with D unresolved. The CDR3 sequence is 16 residues long. The germline V gene encodes CDR1 MGHRA and CDR2 YSYEKL. V shed 0 bases and J shed 5 bases, with 16 bases lying between them. Here the CDR3 DNA reads TGCGCCAGCAGCCAAGATCTGAACAGTGAGACGTATGGCTACACCTTC. As protein: CASSQDLNSETYGYTF.

The chain combines TRBV6-5 with TRBJ1-5; 7 nucleotides align to TRBD1. Germline-derived CDR1 and CDR2 are MNHEY and SVGAGI. J was trimmed by 6 bases and V by 5 bases; bases with no gene match: 4. CDR3 length: 13 amino acids. The DNA of the CDR3 is TGTGCCAGCAGTACGACAGGGAGTCAGCCCCAGCATTTT. This encodes CASSTTGSQPQHF.

The chain joins TRBV7-9 to TRBJ2-2, with D perhaps TRBD1 or TRBD2 (5 bases each). This CDR3 region has 15 residues. Trimming removed 3 bases from V and 0 bases from J, with 8 bases in between. CDR1 and CDR2 from the germline V gene are SEHNR and FQNEAQ (reference sequence). CDR3 protein: CASSLGTANTGELFF. The CDR3 DNA follows: TGTGCCAGCAGCTTGGGGACGGCGAACACCGGGGAGCTGTTTTTT.

This CDR3 reads CASSIRQGPGGAFF. As DNA, the CDR3 is TGTGCCAGTAGTATACGACAGGGCCCGGGGGGAGCTTTCTTT. J is TRBJ1-1 and V is TRBV19, with 7 bases aligning to TRBD1. With 2 bases clipped from V and 10 bases from J, the junction kept 10 bases outside the gene matches. The germline V gene encodes CDR1 LNHDA and CDR2 SQIVND (reference sequence). CDR3 length: 14 amino acids.

This clone has more than one count but fewer than ten. The chain employs TRBV5-8 and TRBJ1-5; D might be TRBD1 (5 bases). The length of the CDR3 is 15 residues. From germline, CDR1 is SGHTS and CDR2 YDEGEE. Trimming left V 2 bases short and J 1 base short, with 10 bases between. CDR3 sequence (DNA): TGTGCCAGCAGCTTAGAAGGGGCGAGCAATCAGCCCCAGCATTTT. Its translation is CASSLEGASNQPQHF. Filled out from reference TRBV5-8 and TRBJ1-5, the complete variable domain reads EAGVTQSPTHLIKTRGQQATLRCSPISGHTSVYWYQQALGLGLQFLLWYDEGEERNRGNFPPRFSGRQFPNYSSELNVNALELEDSALYLCASSLEGASNQPQHFGDGTRLSIL.

The sample holds a few counts of this clone. The chain joins TRBV3-1 (or the pseudogene TRBV3-2) to TRBJ1-2; TRBD1 is a possible D gene (6 bases). Per germline, CDR1 LGHDT and CDR2 YNNKEL (reference sequence). Trimming cost V 4 bases and J 10 bases, with 13 bases left between them. The CDR3 runs to 12 residues. For the CDR3, the DNA is TGTGCCAGCAGCCCGCGGACAGATAACTACACCTTC. Its protein product is CASSPRTDNYTF.

V gene TRBV20-1 combines with J gene TRBJ2-1, with D unresolved. Between the trimmed V and J ends, which lost 3 bases and 6 bases, there was a span of 15 bases. CDR1 is DFQATT, CDR2 SNEGSKA, per germline (reference sequence). The CDR3 extends over 14 amino acids. CDR3 nucleotides: TGCAGTGCTAGTAACCTTATTTACGCCAATGAGCAGTTCTTC. Amino acids: CSASNLIYANEQFF.

This chain connects TRBV10-1 to TRBJ2-5; 8 nucleotides line up with TRBD1. V trimming: 2 bases; J trimming: 3 bases; junction bases outside the gene matches: 5. CDR3 size: 15 residues. Germline V gene lookup returns CDR1 WNHNN and CDR2 SYGVQD (reference sequence). The CDR3 is CASSEVGQEKETQYF. The CDR3 DNA is TGCGCCAGCAGTGAGGTGGGACAGGAGAAAGAGACCCAGTACTTC.

This CDR3 reads CASSFTPTGPNEKLFF. DNA of the CDR3: TGCGCCAGCAGCTTCACTCCTACAGGGCCGAATGAAAAACTGTTTTTT. The rearrangement joins TRBV5-1 to TRBJ1-4; D is perhaps TRBD1 (6 bases). This CDR3 is built from 16 residues. With 2 bases removed from V and 5 bases from J, the gap between germline ends came to 16 bases. The germline V gene has CDR1 SGHRS and CDR2 YFSETQ.

The chain is built from TRBV19 and TRBJ1-4; the match to TRBD1 covers 8 bases. The V segment lost 5 bases and the J segment 3 bases; nucleotides outside the gene matches: 5. The CDR3 is 15 residues long. The germline V gene has CDR1 LNHDA and CDR2 SQIVND (reference sequence). CDR3 sequence: CASSPWTGSNEKLFF. As DNA, the CDR3 is TGTGCCAGTAGTCCGTGGACAGGGTCTAATGAAAAACTGTTTTTT.

The chain recombines TRBV19 with TRBJ1-2; D gene uncertain. The CDR3 runs to 14 residues. CDR1 is LNHDA and CDR2 is SQIVND in the germline V gene (reference sequence). V was clipped by 2 bases and J by 1 base, with 8 bases between them. CDR3 DNA: TGTGCCAGTAGTATACTTCGGGATAACTATGGCTACACCTTC. This sequence encodes CASSILRDNYGYTF.

The chain couples TRBV5-4 to TRBJ1-4; 8 bases agree with TRBD1. This CDR3 has 14 residues. V lost 0 bases and J lost 8; bases outside the gene matches: 3. CDR1 is SGHNT and CDR2 is YYREEE in the germline V gene (reference sequence). The CDR3 loop reads CASSLDRGVEKLFF. The CDR3 DNA is TGTGCCAGCAGCTTGGACAGGGGGGTGGAAAAACTGTTTTTT.